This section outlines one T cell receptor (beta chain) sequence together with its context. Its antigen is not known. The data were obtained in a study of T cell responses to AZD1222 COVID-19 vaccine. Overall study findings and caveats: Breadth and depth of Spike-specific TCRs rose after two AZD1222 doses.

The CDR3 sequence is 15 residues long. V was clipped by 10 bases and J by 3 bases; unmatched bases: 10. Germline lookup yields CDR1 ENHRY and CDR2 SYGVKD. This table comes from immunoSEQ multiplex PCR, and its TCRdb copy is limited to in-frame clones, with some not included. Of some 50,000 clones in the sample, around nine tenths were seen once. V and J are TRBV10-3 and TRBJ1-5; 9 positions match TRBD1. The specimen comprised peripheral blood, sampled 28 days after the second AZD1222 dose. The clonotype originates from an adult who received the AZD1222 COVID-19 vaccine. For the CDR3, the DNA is TGTGCCACCCGACTAGGACAGGGGACCAATCAGCCCCAGCATTTT. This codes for CATRLGQGTNQPQHF.